This T cell receptor (beta chain) was identified during a study of identical twins. Study conclusions and caveats: A lower insertion count was a feature of abundant cord blood beta clonotypes, with no such feature in memory repertoires.

Each CDR3 protein gets one entry after TCRdb re-called the 5' RACE reads with MiXCR. This sample has about 660,000 distinct CDR3 sequences, with less than 10% found just once. The CDR3 covers 15 residues. J was trimmed by 0 bases and V by 3 bases; bases with no gene match: 3. Germline CDR1 SGHRS, CDR2 YFSETQ. As concerns this clonotype: The target antigen is unknown.

Separately, the same data were catalogued under a study of yellow fever vaccine responses in identical twins.

Sequenced input: PBMCs. This chain uses TRBV5-1 with TRBJ2-3, with 8 bases lining up with TRBD2. This TCR was recovered from a woman aged 18-29 years in good health. The CDR3, as DNA: TGCGCCAGCAGCTCACTAGCGGTGAGCACAGATACGCAGTATTTT. Residues: CASSSLAVSTDTQYF. The whole variable domain, remainder taken from reference TRBV5-1 and TRBJ2-3, is KAGVTQTPRYLIKTRGQQVTLSCSPISGHRSVSWYQQTPGQGLQFLFEYFSETQRNKGNFPGRFSGRQFSNSRSEMNVSTLELGDSALYLCASSSLAVSTDTQYFGPGTRLTVL.